Following are 21 T cell receptor beta chains from one sample sequenced in a study of T-cell reconstitution after alpha-beta-depleted transplantation in children (dated by TCRdb to the mid-2010s). Libraries were built with PCR. Sequencing relied on an Illumina HiSeq 2500. Molecular barcoding was employed in the preparation of TCR libraries, with unique molecular identifiers being used to normalize TCRbeta repertoire quantification. TCRdb reanalyzed the raw reads on its own, using fastp at Q25 for trimming and MiXCR for clone calling, and kept in-frame beta chains. Rows with a matching CDR3 protein are joined into one entry that keeps the most common DNA and genes. The sample yields 600,000 to 800,000 distinct CDR3 sequences; 10% to 15% were counted once. Roughly 0.84% of the sample belongs to the ten largest clones. This sample's treatment or condition label indicates: allogeneic hematopoietic cell transplantation with graft depleted of TCRalphabeta T cells and CD19 B cells.

The source was PBMCs, collected before TCRalphabeta/CD19-depleted stem cell transplant. The receptors were sampled from a girl aged 2 to 10 with congenital amegakaryocytic thrombocytopenia, due to receive a stem cell transplant.

This clonotype occurred many times. V and J are TRBV10-3 and TRBJ2-2; unclear D gene. Germline CDR1 reads ENHRY; CDR2 reads SYGVKD. Trimming pared 0 bases from V and 4 bases from J, leaving 6 bases between. CDR3 length equals 14 residues. The CDR3 loop is CAISESVSTGELFF. The CDR3 nucleotides read TGTGCCATCAGTGAGTCCGTGAGCACCGGGGAGCTGTTTTTT.

This clonotype was counted a few times. V gene TRBV29-1 combines with J gene TRBJ2-1; D may match TRBD1 or TRBD2 (5 bases each). Germline V gene data show CDR1 as SQVTM and CDR2 as ANQGSEA. The CDR3 runs 13 residues. V lost 7 bases and J 9 bases, leaving 19 bases between the germline ends. The CDR3 loop reads CSGQGPKVSEQFF. The CDR3 coding sequence is TGCAGCGGCCAGGGACCCAAAGTCTCTGAGCAGTTCTTC.

The chain combines TRBV20-1 with TRBJ1-2; D is perhaps TRBD1 (5 bases). Deletions cut 0 bases from V and 7 bases from J, with 15 bases between. Germline assignment: CDR1 DFQATT and CDR2 SNEGSKA (reference sequence). The CDR3 has 14 amino acids. The CDR3 loop reads CSARDAAGSGGYTF. For the CDR3, the DNA is TGCAGTGCTAGAGATGCGGCAGGGTCGGGTGGCTACACCTTC.

The chain employs TRBV10-3 and TRBJ2-5; TRBD2 matches 12 bases. J was trimmed by 2 bases and V by 7 bases; bases with no gene match: 5. Germline CDR1 reads ENHRY; CDR2 reads SYGVKD. The CDR3 loop spans 15 amino acids. In DNA form, the CDR3 reads TGTGCCATCACCCGGACTAGCGGGACTCAAGAGACCCAGTACTTC. It is translated as CAITRTSGTQETQYF.

The chain couples TRBV5-1 to TRBJ1-1; D gene uncertain. Germline CDR1 and CDR2: SGHRS and YFSETQ. The ends were cut back, 4 bases at V and 4 bases at J, with 14 bases in the middle. The CDR3 has 14 amino acids. CDR3: CASSGGGRSTEAFF. The CDR3 DNA follows: TGCGCCAGCAGCGGCGGAGGGAGGAGCACTGAAGCTTTCTTT.

This clonotype was picked up many times. The chain combines TRBV12-3 or TRBV12-4 with TRBJ2-4, with D unresolved. Deletions cut 5 bases from V and 6 bases from J, with 14 bases between. This CDR3 is 14 amino acids long. CDR3 protein: CASSIDGPVNIQYF. The CDR3 bases are TGTGCCAGCAGTATTGACGGACCGGTAAACATTCAGTACTTC.

This clonotype was seen at least ten times. The chain recombines TRBV6-5 with TRBJ1-6; the match to TRBD1 covers 7 bases. The CDR3 contains 16 residues. CDR1 MNHEY and CDR2 SVGAGI come from the germline V gene. V gave up 6 bases and J gave up 5 bases; unmatched junction bases: 10. In nucleotides, the CDR3 is TGTGCCAGCAGACAGGGACAGATCGGGAATAATTCACCCCTCCACTTT. This gives the protein CASRQGQIGNNSPLHF.

The sample holds many counts of this clonotype. J is TRBJ2-3 and V is TRBV20-1; 9 positions agree with TRBD1. Germline V gives CDR1 DFQATT, CDR2 SNEGSKA (reference sequence). CDR3 size: 13 residues. J was trimmed by 9 bases and V by 3 bases; bases with no gene match: 7. CDR3 in amino acids: CSASYRGLGTQYF. Here the CDR3 DNA reads TGCAGTGCTAGTTACAGGGGGCTGGGGACGCAGTATTTT.

This clonotype was counted many times. The rearrangement links TRBV7-9 to TRBJ2-3; weak D call: TRBD1 (6 bases). From germline, CDR1 is SEHNR and CDR2 FQNEAQ (reference sequence). The CDR3 totals 14 residues. V was shortened by 1 base and J by 5 bases, with 10 bases between the two germline ends. CDR3 coding DNA: TGTGCCAGCAGCTTAGGGGGGCCGGTAGATACGCAGTATTTT. As protein: CASSLGGPVDTQYF.

This clonotype was seen many times. CDR3 amino acids: CSATTPYNEQFF. The CDR3 DNA sequence: TGCAGTGCTACAACGCCTTACAATGAGCAGTTCTTC. This rearrangement joins TRBV20-1 to TRBJ2-1; no firm D call. Germline V gene lookup returns CDR1 DFQATT and CDR2 SNEGSKA (reference sequence). The CDR3 extends over 12 amino acids. V lost 4 bases and J 4 bases, leaving 8 bases between the germline ends.

Many counts were recorded for this clonotype. The J gene is TRBJ2-3, the V gene TRBV20-1; a weak D match, TRBD2 (6 bases). Deletions cut 6 bases from V and 6 bases from J, with 13 bases between. The CDR3 runs 12 residues. Germline V lookup: CDR1 DFQATT, CDR2 SNEGSKA (reference sequence). CDR3 DNA: TGCAGTGCGCGGGACTCCTGGGATACGCAGTATTTT. Translated: CSARDSWDTQYF.

This clonotype was recorded a few times. The genes are TRBV5-1 and TRBJ2-7; TRBD2 is a possible D gene (5 bases). Germline CDR1 and CDR2: SGHRS and YFSETQ. V gave up 4 bases and J gave up 2 bases, with 10 bases separating them. This CDR3 region has 13 residues. CDR3 protein: CASSVGGTYEQYF. DNA for the CDR3: TGCGCCAGCAGCGTCGGAGGTACCTACGAGCAGTACTTC.

V is TRBV7-9 and J is TRBJ2-5, with D hard to call. The CDR3 length is 13 residues. Germline CDR1 SEHNR, CDR2 FQNEAQ (reference sequence). Trimming stripped 5 bases from V and 2 bases from J, with 9 bases between. The CDR3 spells CASSAAAQETQYF. In DNA, the CDR3 is TGTGCCAGCAGCGCCGCGGCTCAAGAGACCCAGTACTTC.

V gene TRBV5-6 combines with J gene TRBJ2-7, with D perhaps TRBD1 or TRBD2 (5 bases each). This CDR3 is built from 14 residues. Trimming took off 5 bases at V and 5 bases at J, with 17 bases between the two ends. The germline V gene encodes CDR1 SGHDT and CDR2 YYEEEE. CDR3 sequence: CASRSEALGDEQYF. CDR3 sequence (DNA): TGTGCCAGCAGGTCTGAGGCGCTGGGGGACGAGCAGTACTTC.

Note on this clonotype: One base away lies a much larger clone, so this may be a sequencing read error. The V call is TRBV20-1, the J call TRBJ1-5; TRBD1 matches at 8 bases. The CDR3 covers 15 residues. Germline V CDR1 and CDR2: DFQATT, SNEGSKA (reference sequence). This CDR3 is CGARPTGASNQPQHF. CDR3 sequence (DNA): TGCGGTGCGAGACCGACAGGGGCTAGCAATCAGCCCCAGCATTTT.

This rearrangement joins TRBV27 to TRBJ2-1; tentatively, D is TRBD2 (6 bases). Germline V gene sequence: CDR1 MNHEY, CDR2 SMNVEV (reference sequence). The CDR3 has 14 residues. V shed 6 bases and J shed 10 bases, with 19 bases lying between them. The DNA of the CDR3 is TGTGCCAGCAGCAGGCGGACTACCCGAGGCGAGCAGTTCTTC. Its translation is CASSRRTTRGEQFF.

Of note for this clonotype: One junction end does not reproduce the germline sequence, and a read error may be involved. The rearrangement uses TRBV6-1 and TRBJ2-7; D tentatively fits TRBD1 or TRBD2 (5 bases each). CDR1 MNHNS and CDR2 SASEGT come from the germline V gene. The CDR3 is 12 amino acids. This CDR3 reads CASRGRLGPLNF. In DNA, the CDR3 is TGTGCCAGCAGGGGACGTCTGGGTCCCCTGAACTTC.

The chain recombines TRBV18 with TRBJ2-1, with D perhaps matching TRBD1 (5 bases). Trimming took off 2 bases at V and 9 bases at J, with 14 bases between the two ends. CDR1 and CDR2 from the germline V gene are KGHSH and LQKENI. This CDR3 has 14 amino acids. CDR3 coding DNA: TGTGCCAGCTCACCATACCAACAGGTCAGTGAGCAGTTCTTC. Residues: CASSPYQQVSEQFF.

The table lists this clonotype with many counts. The V and J genes are TRBV20-1 and TRBJ2-7; D gene ambiguous. CDR1 and CDR2 from the germline V gene are DFQATT and SNEGSKA (reference sequence). This CDR3 spans 15 amino acids. Trimming took 0 bases from V and 0 from J, leaving 12 bases between them. The CDR3 region is CSARDYGDNSYEQYF. CDR3 nucleotides: TGCAGTGCTAGAGATTATGGAGACAACTCCTACGAGCAGTACTTC.

In this sample, this clonotype turned up a few times. This chain connects TRBV5-5 to TRBJ2-3, with TRBD1 matching 11 bases. CDR1 SGHKS and CDR2 YYEKEE come from the germline V gene (reference sequence). The CDR3 is 13 residues long. The V gene end was trimmed by 9 bases and the J gene end by 4 bases; junction bases not matched to a gene: 4. The CDR3 DNA sequence: TGTGCCACTGGACAGGGGGCTTCAGATACGCAGTATTTT. Its translation is CATGQGASDTQYF.

This clonotype was observed a handful of times. This rearrangement joins TRBV19 to TRBJ1-2; D gene unclear. This CDR3 is 16 amino acids long. V lost 8 bases to trimming and J lost 1 base, with 20 bases between them. Germline CDR1 reads LNHDA; CDR2 reads SQIVND (reference sequence). The DNA for the CDR3 is TGTGCCAGTCGCTTCTCCCGAACGGGCGGTAACTATGGCTACACCTTC. Its protein product is CASRFSRTGGNYGYTF.